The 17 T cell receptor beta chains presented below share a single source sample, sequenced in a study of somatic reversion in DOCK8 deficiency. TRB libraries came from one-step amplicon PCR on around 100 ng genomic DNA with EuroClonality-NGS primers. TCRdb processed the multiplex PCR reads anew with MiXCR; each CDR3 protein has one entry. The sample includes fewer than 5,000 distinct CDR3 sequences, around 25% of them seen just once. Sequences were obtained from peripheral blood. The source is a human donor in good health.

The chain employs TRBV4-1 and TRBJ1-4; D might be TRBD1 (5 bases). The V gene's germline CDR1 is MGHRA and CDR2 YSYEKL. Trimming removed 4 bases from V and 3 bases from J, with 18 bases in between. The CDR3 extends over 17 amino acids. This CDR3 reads CASSRGPTQGSNEKLFF. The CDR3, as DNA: TGCGCCAGCAGCCGGGGACCCACACAAGGGTCTAATGAAAAACTGTTTTTT.

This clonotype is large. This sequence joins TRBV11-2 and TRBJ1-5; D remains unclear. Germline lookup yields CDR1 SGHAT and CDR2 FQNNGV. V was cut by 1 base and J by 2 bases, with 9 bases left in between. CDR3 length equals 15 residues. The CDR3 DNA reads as TGTGCCAGCAGCTTAGGTAGAGAGGGCAATCAGCCCCAGCATTTT. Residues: CASSLGREGNQPQHF.

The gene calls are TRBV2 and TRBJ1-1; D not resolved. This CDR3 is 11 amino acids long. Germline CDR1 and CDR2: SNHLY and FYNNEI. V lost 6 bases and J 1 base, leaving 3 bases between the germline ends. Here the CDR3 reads CASRENTEAFF. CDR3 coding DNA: TGTGCCAGCAGGGAGAACACTGAAGCTTTCTTT.

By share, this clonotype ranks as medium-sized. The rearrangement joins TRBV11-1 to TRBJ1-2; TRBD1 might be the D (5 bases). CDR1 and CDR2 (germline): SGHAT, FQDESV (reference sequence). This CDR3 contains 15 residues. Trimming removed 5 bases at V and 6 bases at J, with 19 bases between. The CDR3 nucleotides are TGTGCCAGCAGCCCGACAGAGTTCAAGGGACATGGCTACACCTTC. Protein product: CASSPTEFKGHGYTF.

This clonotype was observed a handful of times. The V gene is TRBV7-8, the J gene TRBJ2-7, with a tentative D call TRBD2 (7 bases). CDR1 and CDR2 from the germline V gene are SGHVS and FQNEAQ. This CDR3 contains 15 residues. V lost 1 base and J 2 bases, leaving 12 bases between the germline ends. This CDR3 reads CASSLERGGPYEQYF. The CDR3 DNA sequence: TGTGCCAGCAGCTTAGAGAGGGGGGGCCCCTACGAGCAGTACTTC.

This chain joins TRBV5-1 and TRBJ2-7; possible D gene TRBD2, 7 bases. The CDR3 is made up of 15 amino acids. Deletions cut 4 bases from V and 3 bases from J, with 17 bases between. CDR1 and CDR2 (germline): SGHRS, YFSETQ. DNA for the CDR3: TGCGCCAGCAGCCCGGGGGGCAGCACGGGCTACGAGCAGTACTTC. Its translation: CASSPGGSTGYEQYF.

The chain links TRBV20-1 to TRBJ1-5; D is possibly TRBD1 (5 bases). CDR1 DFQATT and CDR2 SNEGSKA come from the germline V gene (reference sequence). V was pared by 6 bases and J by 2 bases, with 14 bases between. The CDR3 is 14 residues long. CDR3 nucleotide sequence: TGCAGTGCAACGGTTGACAGTCGCAATCAGCCCCAGCATTTT. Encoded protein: CSATVDSRNQPQHF.

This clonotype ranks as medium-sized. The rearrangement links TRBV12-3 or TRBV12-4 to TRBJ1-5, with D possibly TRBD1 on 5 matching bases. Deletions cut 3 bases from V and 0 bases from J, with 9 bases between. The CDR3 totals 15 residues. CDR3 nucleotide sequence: TGTGCCAGCAGTTTTGTGGGACCTAGCAATCAGCCCCAGCATTTT. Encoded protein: CASSFVGPSNQPQHF.

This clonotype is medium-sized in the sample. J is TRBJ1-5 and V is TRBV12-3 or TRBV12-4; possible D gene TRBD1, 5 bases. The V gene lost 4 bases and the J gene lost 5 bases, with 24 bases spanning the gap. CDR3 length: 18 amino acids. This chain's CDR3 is CASSSRTPQNLGDQPQHF. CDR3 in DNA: TGTGCCAGCAGTTCCCGGACACCACAAAACCTCGGGGATCAGCCCCAGCATTTT.

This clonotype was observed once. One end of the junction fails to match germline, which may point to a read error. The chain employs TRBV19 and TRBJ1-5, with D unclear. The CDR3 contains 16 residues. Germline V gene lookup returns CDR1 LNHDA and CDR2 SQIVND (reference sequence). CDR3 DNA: TGTGCCAGTAGTATAGCACACCGAGCACACAATCAGCTCCAGCATTTT. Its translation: CASSIAHRAHNQLQHF.

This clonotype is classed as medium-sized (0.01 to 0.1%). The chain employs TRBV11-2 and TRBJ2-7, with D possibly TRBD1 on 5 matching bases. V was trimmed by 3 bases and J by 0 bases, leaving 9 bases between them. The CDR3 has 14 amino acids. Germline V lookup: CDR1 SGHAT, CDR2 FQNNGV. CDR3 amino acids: CASSFGHLSYEQYF. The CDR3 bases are TGTGCCAGCAGCTTTGGACACCTCTCCTACGAGCAGTACTTC. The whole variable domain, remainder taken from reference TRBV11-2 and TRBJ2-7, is EAGVAQSPRYKIIEKRQSVAFWCNPISGHATLYWYQQILGQGPKLLIQFQNNGVVDDSQLPKDRFSAERLKGVDSTLKIQPAKLEDSAVYLCASSFGHLSYEQYFGPGTRLTVT.

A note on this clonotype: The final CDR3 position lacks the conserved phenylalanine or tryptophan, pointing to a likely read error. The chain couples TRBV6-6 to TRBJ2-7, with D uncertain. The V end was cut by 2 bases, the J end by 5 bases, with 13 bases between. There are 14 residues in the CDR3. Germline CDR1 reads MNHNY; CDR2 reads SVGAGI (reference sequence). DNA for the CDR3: TGTGCCAGCAGTTACGGGGTGGCCTTAGACGAGCAGTACATC. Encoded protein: CASSYGVALDEQYI.

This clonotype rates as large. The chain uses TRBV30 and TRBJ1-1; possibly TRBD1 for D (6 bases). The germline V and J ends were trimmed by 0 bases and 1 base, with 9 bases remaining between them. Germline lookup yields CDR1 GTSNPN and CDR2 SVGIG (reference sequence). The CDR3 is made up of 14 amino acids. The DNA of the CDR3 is TGTGCCTGGAGTGTACAGGGAGGGAACACTGAAGCTTTCTTT. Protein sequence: CAWSVQGGNTEAFF.

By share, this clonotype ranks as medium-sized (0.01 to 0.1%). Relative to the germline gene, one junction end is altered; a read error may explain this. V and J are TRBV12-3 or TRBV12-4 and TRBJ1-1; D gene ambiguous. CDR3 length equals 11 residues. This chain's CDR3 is CASSFGGSFHF. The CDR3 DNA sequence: TGTGCCAGCAGTTTCGGTGGTAGTTTCCACTTT.

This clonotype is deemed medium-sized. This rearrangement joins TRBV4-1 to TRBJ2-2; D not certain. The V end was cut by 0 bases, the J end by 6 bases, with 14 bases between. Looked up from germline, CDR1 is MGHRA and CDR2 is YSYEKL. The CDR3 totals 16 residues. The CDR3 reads CASSQDRTLLAGELFF. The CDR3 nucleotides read TGCGCCAGCAGCCAAGATAGAACTCTTTTGGCCGGGGAGCTGTTTTTT.

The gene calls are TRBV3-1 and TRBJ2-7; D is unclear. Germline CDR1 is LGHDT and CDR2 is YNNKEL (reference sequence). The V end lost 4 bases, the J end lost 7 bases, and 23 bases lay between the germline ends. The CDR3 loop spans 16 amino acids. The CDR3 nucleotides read TGTGCCAGCAGCCCTCCTGACGGGCCCCGGGTAATGGAGCAGTACTTC. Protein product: CASSPPDGPRVMEQYF.

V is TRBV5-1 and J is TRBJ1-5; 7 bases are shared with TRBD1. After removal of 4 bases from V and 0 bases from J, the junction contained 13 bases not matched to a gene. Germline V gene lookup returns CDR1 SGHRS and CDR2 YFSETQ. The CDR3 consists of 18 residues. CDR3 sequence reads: CASSLSVTGLYSNQPQHF. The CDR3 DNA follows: TGCGCCAGCAGCCTCTCAGTGACAGGGCTGTATAGCAATCAGCCCCAGCATTTT.